This is a list of T cell receptor beta chains from one sample in a study of shared T cell receptors in the human thymus. Some clones are missing from TCRdb's copy, which holds only in-frame ones; the method was immunoSEQ multiplex PCR. The repertoire holds hundreds of thousands of clones, with more than 70% as singletons. A further study also used this sample, focusing on human thymus T cells.

Sequences were obtained from thymocytes. These receptors were collected from a boy under three years old with a congenital heart defect. Both conserved end residues are part of each CDR3. D genes are given only for firm matches. A row's size may be missing; if present it is once, few, many or a size class.

j_gene,abundance,d_gene,v_gene,len,CDR3aa,CDR3nt
TRBJ2-7,.,TRBD1,TRBV7-8,14,CASSGRDSTYEQYF,TGTGCCAGCAGCGGCCGGGACAGTACCTACGAGCAGTACTTC
TRBJ2-1,.,.,TRBV4-3,20,CASSQDLRSFSTPSYNEQFF,TGCGCCAGCAGCCAAGATCTCCGGAGCTTTAGTACCCCCTCCTACAATGAGCAGTTCTTC
TRBJ2-1,.,.,TRBV4-3,15,CASSQESLRGNEQFF,TGCGCCAGCAGCCAAGAATCCTTGCGAGGCAATGAGCAGTTCTTC
TRBJ2-1,once,.,TRBV6-5,13,CASSTRMGNEQFF,TGTGCCAGCAGCACGAGGATGGGCAATGAGCAGTTCTTC
TRBJ2-7,few,TRBD1,TRBV14,14,CASSQVSDRAEQYF,TGTGCCAGCAGCCAAGTTTCGGACAGGGCCGAGCAGTACTTC
TRBJ1-2,.,.,TRBV4-3,15,CASSQEGEEGYGYTF,TGCGCCAGCAGCCAAGAAGGGGAGGAGGGCTATGGCTACACCTTC
TRBJ1-2,.,TRBD1,TRBV15,14,CATSRGDRVNGYTF,TGTGCCACCAGCAGGGGGGACAGGGTGAATGGCTACACCTTC
TRBJ2-2,.,TRBD2,TRBV11-2,17,CASSEPGLDLLTGELFF,TGTGCCAGCAGCGAACCGGGACTAGACCTGCTCACCGGGGAGCTGTTTTTT
TRBJ1-2,few,TRBD1,TRBV7-2,13,CASSVQGVYGYTF,TGTGCCAGCAGCGTACAGGGGGTCTATGGCTACACCTTC
TRBJ2-7,.,.,TRBV28,15,CASSAQGLGGYEQYF,TGTGCCAGCAGTGCGCAGGGGCTGGGCGGCTACGAGCAGTACTTC
TRBJ2-7,.,TRBD2,TRBV28,16,CASRTGGLASTYEQYF,TGTGCCAGCAGAACAGGGGGACTAGCGTCTACCTACGAGCAGTACTTC
TRBJ1-1,.,TRBD1,TRBV7-2,14,CASSTGQGSTEAFF,TGTGCCAGCAGCACAGGACAGGGTAGCACTGAAGCTTTCTTT
TRBJ2-1,.,.,TRBV2,14,CASYFATGYNEQFF,TGTGCCAGCTACTTCGCGACAGGATACAATGAGCAGTTCTTC
TRBJ2-7,.,TRBD2,TRBV30,12,CAAWGGAYEQYF,TGTGCCGCTTGGGGGGGGGCCTACGAGCAGTACTTC
TRBJ1-4,.,.,TRBV15,13,CATAGGGSEKLFF,TGTGCCACCGCGGGCGGGGGGTCGGAAAAACTGTTTTTT
TRBJ2-7,.,.,TRBV28,16,CASSSLTRPLSYEQYF,TGTGCCAGCAGTAGCCTGACAAGACCCCTCTCCTACGAGCAGTACTTC